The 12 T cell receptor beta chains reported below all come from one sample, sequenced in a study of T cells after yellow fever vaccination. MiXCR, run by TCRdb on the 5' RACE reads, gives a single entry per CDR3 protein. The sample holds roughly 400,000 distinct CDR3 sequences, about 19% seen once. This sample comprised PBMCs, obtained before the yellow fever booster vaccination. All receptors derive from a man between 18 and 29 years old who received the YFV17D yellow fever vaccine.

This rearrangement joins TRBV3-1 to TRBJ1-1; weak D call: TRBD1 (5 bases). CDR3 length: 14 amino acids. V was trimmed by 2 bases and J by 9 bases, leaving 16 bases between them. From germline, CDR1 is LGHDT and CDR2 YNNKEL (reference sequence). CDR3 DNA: TGTGCCAGCAGCCAAATCAGGGAGACGTCCCAAGCTTTCTTT. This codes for CASSQIRETSQAFF.

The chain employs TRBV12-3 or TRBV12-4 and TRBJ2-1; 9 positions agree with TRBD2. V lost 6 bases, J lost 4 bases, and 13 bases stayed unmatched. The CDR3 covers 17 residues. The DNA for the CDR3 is TGTGCCAGCAGCCGCGGGGGGGCCCAAGAATCATACAATGAGCAGTTCTTC. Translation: CASSRGGAQESYNEQFF.

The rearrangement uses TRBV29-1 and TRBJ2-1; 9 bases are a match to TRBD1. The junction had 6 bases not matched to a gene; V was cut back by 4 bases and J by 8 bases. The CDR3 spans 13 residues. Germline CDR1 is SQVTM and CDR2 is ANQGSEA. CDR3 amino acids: CSVGTGDTHEQFF. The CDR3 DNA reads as TGCAGCGTTGGGACAGGGGACACCCATGAGCAGTTCTTC.

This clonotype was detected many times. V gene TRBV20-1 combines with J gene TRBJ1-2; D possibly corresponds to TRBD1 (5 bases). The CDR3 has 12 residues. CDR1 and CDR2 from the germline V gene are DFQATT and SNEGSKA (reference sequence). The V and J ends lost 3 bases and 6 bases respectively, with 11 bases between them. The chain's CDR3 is CSASTGSNGYTF. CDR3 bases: TGCAGTGCTAGTACAGGTTCGAATGGCTACACCTTC.

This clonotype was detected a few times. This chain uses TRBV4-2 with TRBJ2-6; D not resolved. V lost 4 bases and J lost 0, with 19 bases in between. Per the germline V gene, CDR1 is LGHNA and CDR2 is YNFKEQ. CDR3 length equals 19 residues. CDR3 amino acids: CASSRDPRVLPSGANVLTF. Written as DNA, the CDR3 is TGTGCCAGCAGCCGAGATCCCCGGGTACTACCCTCTGGGGCCAACGTCCTGACTTTC.

CDR3 nucleotides: TGTGCCAGCACCTCCGGGCTGGTAACTGAAGCTTTCTTT. Translated: CASTSGLVTEAFF. The chain uses TRBV6-6 and TRBJ1-1; D uncertain. V dropped 7 bases and J dropped 5 bases, with 14 bases sitting between them. Germline V gives CDR1 MNHNY, CDR2 SVGAGI (reference sequence). The CDR3 spans 13 residues.

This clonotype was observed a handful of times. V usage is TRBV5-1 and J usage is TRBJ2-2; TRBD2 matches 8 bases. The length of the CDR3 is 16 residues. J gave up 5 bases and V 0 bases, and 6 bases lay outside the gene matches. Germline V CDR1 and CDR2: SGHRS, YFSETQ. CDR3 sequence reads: CASSLAQLAVTGELFF. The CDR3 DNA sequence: TGCGCCAGCAGCTTGGCCCAACTAGCGGTTACCGGGGAGCTGTTTTTT.

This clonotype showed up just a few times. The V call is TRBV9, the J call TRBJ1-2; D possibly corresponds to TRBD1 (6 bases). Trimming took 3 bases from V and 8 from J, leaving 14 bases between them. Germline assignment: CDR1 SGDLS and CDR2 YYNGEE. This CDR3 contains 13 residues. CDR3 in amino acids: CASSAGGGMGYTF. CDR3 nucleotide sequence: TGTGCCAGCAGCGCCGGAGGGGGGATGGGCTACACCTTC.

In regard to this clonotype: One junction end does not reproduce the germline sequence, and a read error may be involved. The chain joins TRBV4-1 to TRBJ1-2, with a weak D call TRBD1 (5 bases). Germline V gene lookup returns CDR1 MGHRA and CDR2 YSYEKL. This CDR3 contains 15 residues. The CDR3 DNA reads TGCGCCTGCAGCCAAGCCCATGGGGGTGGAAGAGGCTACACCTTC. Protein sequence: CACSQAHGGGRGYTF.

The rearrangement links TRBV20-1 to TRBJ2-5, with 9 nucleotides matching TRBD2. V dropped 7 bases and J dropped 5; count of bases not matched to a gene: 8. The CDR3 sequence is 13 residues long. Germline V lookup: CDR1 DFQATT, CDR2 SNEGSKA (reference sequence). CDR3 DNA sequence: TGCAGTGAGAGCGGGGGGACGGGGGAGACCCAGTACTTC. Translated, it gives CSESGGTGETQYF.

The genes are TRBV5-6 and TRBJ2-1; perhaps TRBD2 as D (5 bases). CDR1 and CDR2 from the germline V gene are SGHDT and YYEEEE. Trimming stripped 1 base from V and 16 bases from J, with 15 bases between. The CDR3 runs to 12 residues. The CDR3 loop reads CASSLWGVLLFF. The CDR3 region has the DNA TGTGCCAGCAGCTTGTGGGGAGTCCTCCTTTTCTTC.

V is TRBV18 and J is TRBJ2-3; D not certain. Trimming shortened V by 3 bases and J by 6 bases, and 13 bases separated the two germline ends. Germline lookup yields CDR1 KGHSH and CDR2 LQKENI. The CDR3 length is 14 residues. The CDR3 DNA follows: TGTGCCAGCTCACCGACCCCAATCCTGGATACGCAGTATTTT. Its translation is CASSPTPILDTQYF.